This TCR beta chain was captured by sequencing in a study of cytomegalovirus exposure and HLA in healthy donors. Background on the study: Assignment to the Caucasian-associated ancestry cluster applied to around 82% of the 300 to 500 genotyped donors.

The germline CDR1 and CDR2 sequences are KGHSY and FQNENV. Trimming took 2 bases from V and 2 from J, leaving 19 bases between them. This CDR3 is built from 18 residues. The PCR ran on 60 Vbeta and 13 Jbeta primers. Clones were sequenced by immunoSEQ multiplex PCR, and TCRdb holds only the in-frame ones, with some missing. The data hold about 150,000 clones, with around 79% observed a single time. Material: PBMCs. This chain uses TRBV16 with TRBJ2-1, with D possibly being TRBD1 (6 bases). The origin of this receptor is a male donor in good health and CMV-seronegative. In DNA, the CDR3 is TGTGCCAGCAGCCAAATTACCCTTCGGGACAAGGCCTACAATGAGCAGTTCTTC. Translation gives CASSQITLRDKAYNEQFF.